This TCR beta chain was recorded in a study of regulatory T cells in long-lasting Graves disease. Study information: Newly diagnosed Graves' patients had taken antithyroid drugs under 3 months.

Points from the study as a whole: Preferential use of TRBV28, TRBJ1-2 and TRBJ2-5 was seen in persistent disease.

Time point here: newly diagnosed GD, antithyroid drugs for less than 3 months. The TCR library was made from RNA extracted from PBMCs. Patients all came to the study from an endocrinology department in Xi'an, China. Trimming took off 0 bases at V and 4 bases at J, with 13 bases between the two ends. The CDR3 totals 15 residues. Germline V gene lookup returns CDR1 SGHRS and CDR2 YFSETQ. Investigators prepared the TCR beta libraries by applying iRepertoire HTBI primers and Arm-PCR of CDR3 regions. Each CDR3 protein is one row after TCRdb ran MiXCR on the multiplex PCR reads. The table lists hundreds of thousands of distinct CDR3 sequences, roughly 16% of them singletons, with around 12% in the top ten. The table lists this clonotype with many counts. What it recognizes is unknown. These sequences were also reported in another study, on T cells in Graves' hyperthyroidism and ophthalmopathy. That investigation notes: Exclusion of a patient resulted from uncontrolled infection, other autoimmune disease, pregnancy or lactation.

The specimen was peripheral blood mononuclear cells (PBMCs), collected at new diagnosis, from a patient treated with antithyroid drugs. This receptor was identified in a man younger than 35 with Graves disease. The chain links TRBV5-1 to TRBJ1-1; D might be TRBD1 (5 bases). CDR3 amino acids: CASSLDGRESTEAFF. The CDR3 region has the DNA TGCGCCAGCAGCTTGGATGGCAGGGAGAGCACTGAAGCTTTCTTT.